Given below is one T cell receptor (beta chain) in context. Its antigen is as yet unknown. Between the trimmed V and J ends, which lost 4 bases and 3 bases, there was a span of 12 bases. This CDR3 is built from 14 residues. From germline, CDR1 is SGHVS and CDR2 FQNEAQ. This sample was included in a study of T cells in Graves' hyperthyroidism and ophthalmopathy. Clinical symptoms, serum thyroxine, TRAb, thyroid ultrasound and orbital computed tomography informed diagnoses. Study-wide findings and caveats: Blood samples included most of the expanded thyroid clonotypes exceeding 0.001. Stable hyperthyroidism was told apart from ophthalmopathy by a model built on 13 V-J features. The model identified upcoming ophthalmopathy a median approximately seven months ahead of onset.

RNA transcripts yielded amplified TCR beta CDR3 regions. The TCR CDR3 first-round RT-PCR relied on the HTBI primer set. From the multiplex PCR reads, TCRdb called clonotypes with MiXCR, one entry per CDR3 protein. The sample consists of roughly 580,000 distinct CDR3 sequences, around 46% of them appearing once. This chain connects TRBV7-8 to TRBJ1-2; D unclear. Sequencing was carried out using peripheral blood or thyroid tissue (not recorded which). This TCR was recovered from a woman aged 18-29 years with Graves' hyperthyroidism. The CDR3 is CASSSLDGYYGYTF. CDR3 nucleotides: TGTGCCAGCAGCTCGTTGGACGGGTACTATGGCTACACCTTC.